This TCR beta chain appears in the sequencing data of a study of T cells in localized non-small cell lung cancer. General study points: It was uninvolved adjacent lung that showed the highest T cell clonality, exceeding tumor. Adjacent lung held a median roughly 60 of the top 100 tumor clones. Because only a single region of the tumor was sequenced, heterogeneity remains possible.

The junction had 6 bases not matched to a gene; V was cut back by 5 bases and J by 1 base. This CDR3 comprises 16 residues. Germline values: CDR1 SEHNR, CDR2 FQNEAQ (reference sequence). About this clone: Its antigen is undetermined.

The method was immunoSEQ multiplex PCR; TCRdb's version includes in-frame clones alone and lacks a portion of them. This table has over 30,000 clones, around 90% appearing once. The source material was peripheral blood, sampled before any cancer treatment. This rearrangement joins TRBV7-9 to TRBJ1-5, with 9 positions matching TRBD1. The receptor was isolated from a woman aged 40-75 years with stage I lung adenocarcinoma. The CDR3 DNA follows: TGTGCCAGCAGCCTGGGACAGGGAGGGAGCAATCAGCCCCAGCATTTT. It encodes CASSLGQGGSNQPQHF.